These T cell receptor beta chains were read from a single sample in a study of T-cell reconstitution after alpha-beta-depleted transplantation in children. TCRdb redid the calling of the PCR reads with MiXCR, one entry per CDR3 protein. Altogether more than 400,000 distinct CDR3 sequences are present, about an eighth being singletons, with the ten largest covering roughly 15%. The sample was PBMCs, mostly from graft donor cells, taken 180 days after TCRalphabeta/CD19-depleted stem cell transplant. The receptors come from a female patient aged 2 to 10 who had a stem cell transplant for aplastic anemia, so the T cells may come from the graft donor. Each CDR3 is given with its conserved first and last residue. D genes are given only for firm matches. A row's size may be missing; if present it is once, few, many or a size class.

CASSQQASGYNEQFF,TGTGCCAGCAGCCAGCAGGCTAGCGGCTACAATGAGCAGTTCTTC,-,TRBD2,TRBV3-1,TRBJ2-1
CSASVAAHLGEQFF,TGCAGTGCTAGTGTCGCGGCTCACCTTGGTGAGCAGTTCTTC,-,-,TRBV20-1,TRBJ2-1
CASSQRNRNYGYTF,TGTGCCAGCAGCCAACGGAACCGGAACTATGGCTACACCTTC,-,-,TRBV9,TRBJ1-2
CATGTSGAYNEQFF,TGTGCCACCGGGACTAGCGGGGCCTACAATGAGCAGTTCTTC,many,TRBD2,TRBV27,TRBJ2-1
CASSLGRGARGTEAFF,TGTGCCAGCAGTTTAGGGCGGGGGGCGCGGGGCACTGAAGCTTTCTTT,-,-,TRBV27,TRBJ1-1
CASSQNPQGSGELFF,TGTGCCAGCAGCCAAAACCCCCAGGGGTCCGGGGAGCTGTTTTTT,-,-,TRBV9,TRBJ2-2
CASSLSELIAKNIQYF,TGTGCCAGCAGCTTATCTGAGTTGATAGCCAAAAACATTCAGTACTTC,many,-,TRBV7-8,TRBJ2-4
CASLTGAGTGELFF,TGTGCCAGCCTTACAGGGGCCGGCACCGGGGAGCTGTTTTTT,many,TRBD1,TRBV27,TRBJ2-2
CASTLTTSPQYF,TGTGCCAGCACCCTTACTACCTCACCGCAGTATTTT,many,-,TRBV6-6,TRBJ2-3
CASRRDRVRGANVLTF,TGTGCCAGCCGACGGGACAGAGTGAGGGGGGCCAACGTCCTGACTTTC,-,TRBD1,TRBV27,TRBJ2-6
CASKMAGTQYF,TGCGCCAGTAAAATGGCGGGTACGCAGTATTTT,few,-,TRBV5-1,TRBJ2-3
CSAGPTGPTEAFF,TGCAGTGCTGGCCCGACAGGGCCTACTGAAGCTTTCTTT,-,TRBD1,TRBV20-1,TRBJ1-1
CASSLPRRPSGEQYF,TGTGCCAGCAGTTTACCTCGGAGGCCATCGGGTGAGCAGTACTTC,few,-,TRBV28,TRBJ2-7
CSASTGPNQPQHF,TGCAGTGCTAGTACCGGGCCCAATCAGCCCCAGCATTTT,few,-,TRBV20-1,TRBJ1-5
CASSKRKTEKVGTQYF,TGTGCCAGCAGCAAACGAAAGACGGAGAAGGTTGGTACGCAGTATTTT,-,-,TRBV21-1,TRBJ2-3
CASSPPGLAGVDNEQFF,TGTGCCAGCAGCCCCCCTGGACTAGCGGGAGTGGACAATGAGCAGTTCTTC,few,TRBD2,TRBV7-2,TRBJ2-1
CASSFRGSDTQYF,TGTGCCAGCAGTTTTAGGGGATCGGATACGCAGTATTTT,few,-,TRBV27,TRBJ2-3
CASSLQTSGSYNEQFF,TGCGCCAGCAGCTTACAGACTAGCGGTTCCTACAATGAGCAGTTCTTC,many,TRBD2,TRBV5-1,TRBJ2-1
CASSQKGYQETQYF,TGCGCCAGCAGCCAGAAGGGGTATCAAGAGACCCAGTACTTC,-,-,TRBV5-1,TRBJ2-5
CASSFRLPASTDTQYF,TGTGCCAGCAGCTTTAGGCTACCGGCCAGCACAGATACGCAGTATTTT,few,-,TRBV7-2,TRBJ2-3
CAVINPGQPYNEQFF,TGTGCCGTAATCAACCCGGGACAGCCCTACAATGAGCAGTTCTTC,-,TRBD1,TRBV10-3,TRBJ2-1
CASSLGHGRSNNRHEQFF,TGTGCCAGCAGTTTAGGTCACGGGAGGTCTAATAACCGTCATGAGCAGTTCTTC,many,TRBD2,TRBV12-3/TRBV12-4,TRBJ2-1
CSVGGGEIGAFF,TGCAGCGTTGGGGGGGGGGAAATCGGAGCTTTCTTT,few,-,TRBV29-1,TRBJ1-1
CASTRDREVGETQYF,TGTGCCAGCACCCGGGACAGGGAGGTTGGAGAGACCCAGTACTTC,-,TRBD1,TRBV6-1,TRBJ2-5
CASSPEASRTYEQYF,TGTGCCAGCTCACCCGAGGCTTCCAGAACCTACGAGCAGTACTTC,few,-,TRBV18,TRBJ2-7
CASSLGTLTGSVGELFF,TGTGCCAGCAGTTTGGGAACCCTCACAGGTAGCGTCGGGGAGCTGTTTTTT,few,-,TRBV12-3/TRBV12-4,TRBJ2-2
CSAARVGPEAFF,TGCAGTGCTGCCAGGGTTGGGCCGGAAGCTTTCTTT,-,-,TRBV20-1,TRBJ1-1
CASRSFQGMNTEAFF,TGTGCCAGCAGGTCATTTCAGGGCATGAACACTGAAGCTTTCTTT,few,-,TRBV12-3/TRBV12-4,TRBJ1-1
CASAGAGGPDTQYF,TGCGCCAGCGCTGGGGCCGGAGGACCAGATACGCAGTATTTT,-,-,TRBV5-1,TRBJ2-3
CASSHGTHRYNTEAFF,TGTGCCAGCAGCCACGGGACTCATCGTTATAACACTGAAGCTTTCTTT,-,-,TRBV7-8,TRBJ1-1
CSVGEMGYEQYF,TGCAGCGTTGGAGAGATGGGTTACGAGCAGTACTTC,-,-,TRBV29-1,TRBJ2-7
CASSQDQTFNSPLHF,TGTGCCAGCAGCCAAGATCAGACCTTCAATTCACCCCTCCACTTT,-,-,TRBV4-2,TRBJ1-6
CSVEGGAAITIGQFF,TGCAGCGTTGAAGGTGGGGCCGCAATAACCATAGGCCAGTTCTTC,few,-,TRBV29-1,TRBJ2-1
CASSLLGGAYGYTF,TGTGCCAGCAGCTTACTGGGGGGGGCCTATGGCTACACCTTC,few,-,TRBV7-8,TRBJ1-2
CASSDGTGLPPTDTQYF,TGTGCCAGCAGTGACGGGACAGGACTGCCCCCCACAGATACGCAGTATTTT,few,TRBD1,TRBV6-2/TRBV6-3,TRBJ2-3
CASSLLGQGQETQYF,TGTGCCAGCAGTTTATTGGGACAGGGCCAAGAGACCCAGTACTTC,many,TRBD1,TRBV12-3/TRBV12-4,TRBJ2-5
CASRDSGAGGDNEQFF,TGTGCCAGCAGGGACTCCGGAGCGGGAGGTGACAATGAGCAGTTCTTC,few,TRBD2,TRBV7-9,TRBJ2-1
CAIRAGLAGGHEQYF,TGTGCCATCAGAGCAGGACTAGCGGGAGGCCACGAGCAGTACTTC,few,TRBD2,TRBV10-3,TRBJ2-7
CSVEEFPDSPLHF,TGCAGCGTTGAAGAGTTTCCCGATTCACCCCTCCACTTT,-,-,TRBV29-1,TRBJ1-6
CASSLRGRRDNEQFF,TGTGCCAGCAGCTTACGAGGGAGGCGAGACAATGAGCAGTTCTTC,many,-,TRBV7-8,TRBJ2-1
CASSYSRQTYEQYF,TGTGCCAGCAGTTACTCAAGACAGACCTACGAGCAGTACTTC,few,-,TRBV6-5,TRBJ2-7
CASSFRLPLVFSGYTF,TGTGCCAGCAGTTTTCGGTTACCGCTGGTTTTTTCAGGCTACACCTTC,few,-,TRBV12-3/TRBV12-4,TRBJ1-2
CASRRSSRSYEQYF,TGTGCCAGCAGGAGGAGTTCGAGGTCCTACGAGCAGTACTTC,few,-,TRBV6-2/TRBV6-3,TRBJ2-7
CASSQDPQGSLLNTEAFF,TGCGCCAGCAGCCAAGATCCCCAGGGATCCTTACTGAACACTGAAGCTTTCTTT,few,-,TRBV4-3,TRBJ1-1
CSGVGDEQFF,TGCAGCGGTGTAGGGGATGAGCAGTTCTTC,many,-,TRBV29-1,TRBJ2-1
CSALGAWLLNTEAFF,TGCAGTGCTCTGGGGGCTTGGTTATTGAACACTGAAGCTTTCTTT,-,-,TRBV20-1,TRBJ1-1
CASSSSIMEGQGKTFSTDTQYF,TGTGCCAGCAGCTCCTCCATCATGGAGGGACAGGGTAAAACGTTCTCCACAGATACGCAGTATTTT,few,-,TRBV21-1,TRBJ2-3
CASSEGVSTDTQYF,TGTGCCAGCAGTGAAGGTGTATCGACAGATACGCAGTATTTT,few,-,TRBV6-1,TRBJ2-3
CASSSYPTGGNQGGETQYF,TGCGCCAGCAGCTCCTATCCTACCGGAGGAAATCAGGGGGGAGAGACCCAGTACTTC,many,-,TRBV5-1,TRBJ2-5
CAMGSGDGVTQYF,TGTGCCATGGGCTCTGGGGACGGGGTAACCCAGTACTTC,-,-,TRBV5-5,TRBJ2-5
CSASALPRWARPIPPLAEQYF,TGCAGTGCTAGTGCTCTCCCGCGGTGGGCTAGGCCCATCCCACCTCTCGCCGAGCAGTACTTC,-,-,TRBV20-1,TRBJ2-7
CASSQDGGSQEQFF,TGCGCCAGCAGCCAAGATGGCGGGAGTCAGGAGCAGTTCTTC,-,TRBD2,TRBV4-3,TRBJ2-1
CATSRSPGLELPPYEQYF,TGTGCCACCAGCAGATCACCGGGACTAGAGTTGCCCCCGTACGAGCAGTACTTC,many,TRBD2,TRBV15,TRBJ2-7
CASSLESLETQYF,TGTGCCAGCAGCTTAGAAAGTTTGGAGACCCAGTACTTC,many,-,TRBV11-2,TRBJ2-5
CSAHATALANNEQFF,TGCAGTGCGCACGCTACAGCACTAGCGAACAATGAGCAGTTCTTC,-,TRBD2,TRBV20-1,TRBJ2-1
CSASLRTGEHEAFF,TGCAGCGCCAGCCTCCGGACAGGGGAGCATGAAGCTTTCTTT,many,TRBD1,TRBV29-1,TRBJ1-1
CSVDRGYTDTQYF,TGCAGCGTTGACAGGGGTTACACAGATACGCAGTATTTT,many,-,TRBV29-1,TRBJ2-3
CSASSGQGRSPLHF,TGCAGTGCTAGCTCTGGGCAGGGTCGTTCACCCCTCCACTTT,few,-,TRBV20-1,TRBJ1-6
CASSLRTAPGRGNTIYF,TGTGCCAGCTCACTACGAACCGCCCCGGGCAGAGGAAACACCATATATTTT,many,-,TRBV18,TRBJ1-3